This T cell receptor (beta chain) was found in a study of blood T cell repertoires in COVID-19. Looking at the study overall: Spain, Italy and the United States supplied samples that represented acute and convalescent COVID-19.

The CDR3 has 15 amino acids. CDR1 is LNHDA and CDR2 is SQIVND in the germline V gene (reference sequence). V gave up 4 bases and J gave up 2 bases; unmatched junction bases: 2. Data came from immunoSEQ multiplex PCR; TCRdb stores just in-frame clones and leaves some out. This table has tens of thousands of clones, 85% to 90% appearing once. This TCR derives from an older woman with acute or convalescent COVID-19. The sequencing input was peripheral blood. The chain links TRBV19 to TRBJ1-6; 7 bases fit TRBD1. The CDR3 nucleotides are TGTGCCAGTAGTACCGGGACAGCCTATAATTCACCCCTCCACTTT. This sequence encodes CASSTGTAYNSPLHF. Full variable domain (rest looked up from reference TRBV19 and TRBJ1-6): DGGITQSPKYLFRKEGQNVTLSCEQNLNHDAMYWYRQDPGQGLRLIYYSQIVNDFQKGDIAEGYSVSREKKESFPLTVTSAQKNPTAFYLCASSTGTAYNSPLHFGNGTRLTVT.